This passage covers 14 T cell receptor beta chains from one sample sequenced in a study of cytomegalovirus exposure and HLA in healthy donors. Amplification used 60 Vbeta primers and 13 Jbeta primers. Profiled with immunoSEQ multiplex PCR; TCRdb holds only in-frame clones, not every one. The data show 95,000 to 120,000 clones, 82% seen once. Specimen: PBMCs. The receptors were sampled from a woman in her late teens or twenties in good health and CMV-seronegative.

V is TRBV28 and J is TRBJ1-2, with D unclear. V was clipped by 2 bases and J by 5 bases, with 15 bases between them. The CDR3 is made up of 15 amino acids. CDR1 is MDHEN, CDR2 SYDVKM, per germline. CDR3 in amino acids: CASSLIRHGEYGYTF. Here the CDR3 DNA reads TGTGCCAGCAGTTTAATACGGCACGGGGAGTATGGCTACACCTTC.

This clone showed up just a few times. This chain joins TRBV28 and TRBJ1-2; D gene ambiguous. In germline, CDR1 is MDHEN, CDR2 SYDVKM. The CDR3 loop spans 14 amino acids. The V gene lost 5 bases and the J gene lost 4 bases, with 14 bases spanning the gap. The CDR3 loop is CASSPGRDSYGYTF. The CDR3, as DNA: TGTGCCAGCAGTCCCGGGAGGGATAGCTATGGCTACACCTTC.

This sequence joins TRBV6-5 and TRBJ2-7; D not resolved. Trimming took off 6 bases at V and 5 bases at J, with 8 bases between the two ends. CDR1 MNHEY and CDR2 SVGAGI come from the germline V gene. CDR3 size: 11 residues. DNA of the CDR3: TGTGCCAGCAGAAAGAGAAACGAGCAGTACTTC. Translating gives CASRKRNEQYF.

The CDR3 DNA follows: TGCGCCAGCAGCCACGCAGGGGGCGGTTTGGATGAGCAGTTCTTC. Translated: CASSHAGGGLDEQFF. This sequence joins TRBV5-1 and TRBJ2-1; 8 bases match TRBD1. The germline gives CDR1 SGHRS, CDR2 YFSETQ. CDR3 length: 15 residues. V shed 4 bases and J 8 bases; nucleotides not matched to a gene: 11.

The chain carries TRBV28 and TRBJ1-1; D perhaps matches TRBD1 (5 bases). The CDR3 has 12 amino acids. Looked up from germline, CDR1 is MDHEN and CDR2 is SYDVKM. The germline V and J ends were trimmed by 3 bases and 5 bases, with 7 bases remaining between them. Here the CDR3 reads CASSFGGTEAFF. DNA for the CDR3: TGTGCCAGCAGTTTTGGGGGGACTGAAGCTTTCTTT.

The chain combines TRBV5-1 with TRBJ1-6; TRBD1 agrees at 9 bases. The CDR3 spans 14 residues. Germline trimming cut 4 bases from V and 7 bases from J; bases unmatched to any gene: 3. CDR1 SGHRS and CDR2 YFSETQ come from the germline V gene. CDR3 sequence: CASSIGQGNSPLHF. The CDR3 DNA reads as TGCGCCAGCAGCATCGGACAGGGGAATTCACCCCTCCACTTT.

As for this clone: A junction end diverges from the germline sequence, so it may reflect a read error. DNA of the CDR3: TGCGCCAGCAGTGAGTCGCGGACAGTGTTCTACTTC. Translating gives CASSESRTVFYF. This chain connects TRBV10-2 to TRBJ1-2, with a tentative D call TRBD1 (6 bases). The CDR3 runs 12 residues. CDR1 and CDR2 (germline): WSHSY, SAAADI.

This chain joins TRBV7-9 and TRBJ2-7; D may be TRBD2 (6 bases). Germline loops: CDR1 SEHNR, CDR2 FQNEAQ (reference sequence). The V and J ends lost 3 bases and 0 bases respectively, with 12 bases between them. The CDR3 consists of 15 residues. The CDR3 reads CASSFSGLSSYEQYF. The CDR3 bases are TGTGCCAGCAGCTTTAGCGGTTTAAGCTCCTACGAGCAGTACTTC.

The J gene is TRBJ2-2, the V gene TRBV2, with D tentatively TRBD2 (6 bases). V lost 11 bases to trimming and J lost 6 bases, with 19 bases between them. CDR3 size: 14 residues. Per germline, CDR1 SNHLY and CDR2 FYNNEI. The CDR3 DNA sequence: TGTGCCTACGAGGGAGGCCCCTCGGCCGGGGAGCTGTTTTTT. Protein product: CAYEGGPSAGELFF.

The chain joins TRBV7-9 to TRBJ1-5; 7 positions agree with TRBD1. CDR1 is SEHNR and CDR2 is FQNEAQ in the germline V gene (reference sequence). This CDR3 has 13 amino acids. V dropped 4 bases and J dropped 5; count of bases not matched to a gene: 2. The CDR3 sequence is CASSWDSDQPQHF. CDR3 nucleotides: TGTGCCAGCAGCTGGGACAGCGATCAGCCCCAGCATTTT. Filled out from reference TRBV7-9 and TRBJ1-5, the complete variable domain reads DTGVSQNPRHKITKRGQNVTFRCDPISEHNRLYWYRQTLGQGPEFLTYFQNEAQLEKSRLLSDRFSAERPKGSFSTLEIQRTEQGDSAMYLCASSWDSDQPQHFGDGTRLSIL.

The gene calls are TRBV2 and TRBJ2-2; the D gene is possibly TRBD1 (5 bases). CDR3 length: 15 residues. Trimming left V 1 base short and J 3 bases short, with 9 bases between. The V gene's germline CDR1 is SNHLY and CDR2 FYNNEI. CDR3 region: CASSEDGADTGELFF. The CDR3 DNA is TGTGCCAGCAGTGAAGATGGGGCGGACACCGGGGAGCTGTTTTTT.

The rearrangement uses TRBV28 and TRBJ1-4; no clear D. Trimming cost V 5 bases and J 8 bases, with 9 bases left between them. The CDR3 covers 12 residues. In germline, CDR1 is MDHEN, CDR2 SYDVKM. The CDR3 reads CASSLGVEKLFF. The CDR3 nucleotides read TGTGCCAGCAGTCTCGGAGTAGAAAAACTGTTTTTT.

The chain combines TRBV6-6 with TRBJ1-1; tentative D call: TRBD1 (5 bases). Germline V gene data show CDR1 as MNHNY and CDR2 as SVGAGI (reference sequence). The CDR3 has 14 amino acids. V was trimmed by 2 bases and J by 11 bases, leaving 18 bases between them. DNA of the CDR3: TGTGCCAGCAGTTACGACCCCCAGGGATGGAGCGCTTTCTTT. Its protein product is CASSYDPQGWSAFF.

V and J are TRBV5-6 and TRBJ2-2, with D perhaps matching TRBD1 (6 bases). Trimming shortened V by 0 bases and J by 0 bases, and 9 bases separated the two germline ends. Germline V gene sequence: CDR1 SGHDT, CDR2 YYEEEE. The CDR3 is made up of 16 amino acids. In DNA, the CDR3 is TGTGCCAGCAGCTTGGGGACAGCCGCGAACACCGGGGAGCTGTTTTTT. Amino acids: CASSLGTAANTGELFF.